Each of the 18 T cell receptor beta chains below was sequenced from the same sample in a study of shared clonotypes between healthy human individuals. The table came from immunoSEQ multiplex PCR; TCRdb's copy has only in-frame clones and leaves some out. This table holds approximately 510,000 clones, about four fifths found once. Sequenced material: PBMCs. Receptor source: a woman in her thirties or forties in good health. Some clones in this sample may be carry-over from other donors' samples.

This chain uses TRBV28 with TRBJ2-6, with D hard to call. The CDR3 totals 15 residues. Per the germline V gene, CDR1 is MDHEN and CDR2 is SYDVKM. Trimming cost V 5 bases and J 0 bases, with 8 bases left between them. In DNA form, the CDR3 reads TGTGCCAGCAGTCTCAGCACCTCTGGGGCCAACGTCCTGACTTTC. The encoded protein is CASSLSTSGANVLTF.

V is TRBV7-2 and J is TRBJ2-3; D unclear. The CDR3 extends over 14 amino acids. Germline-derived CDR1 and CDR2 are SGHTA and FQGNSA. Trimming shortened V by 1 base and J by 2 bases, and 7 bases separated the two germline ends. The CDR3, as DNA: TGTGCCAGCAGCTTAGGCTACAACACAGATACGCAGTATTTT. Residues: CASSLGYNTDTQYF.

This chain links TRBV7-9 with TRBJ2-7, with 7 bases that match TRBD2. The V gene end was trimmed by 2 bases and the J gene end by 7 bases; junction bases not matched to a gene: 8. The germline V gene has CDR1 SEHNR and CDR2 FQNEAQ (reference sequence). This CDR3 has 14 residues. This CDR3 reads CASSLSGLGGEQYF. CDR3 DNA: TGTGCCAGCAGCTTAAGCGGACTAGGAGGAGAGCAGTACTTC.

The chain recombines TRBV6-4 with TRBJ1-2, with D uncertain. V was pared by 2 bases and J by 3 bases, with 4 bases between. The CDR3 loop spans 12 amino acids. Germline V lookup: CDR1 MRHNA, CDR2 SNTAGT. CDR3 nucleotides: TGTGCCAGCAGTGACAGGTACTATGGCTACACCTTC. It codes for CASSDRYYGYTF.

This rearrangement joins TRBV21-1 to TRBJ2-7; the table assigns TRBD2, which was not confirmed against the DNA. TRBV21-1 is assigned pseudogene status. The length of the CDR3 is 15 residues. This chain's CDR3 is CARPLGLAGVPEQYF. CDR3 DNA sequence: TGTGCCAGGCCCCTCGGACTAGCGGGAGTCCCCGAGCAGTACTTC.

The chain combines TRBV6-5 with TRBJ2-7, with 8 bases aligning to TRBD2. This CDR3 contains 13 residues. Germline V gene lookup returns CDR1 MNHEY and CDR2 SVGAGI. V lost 0 bases to trimming and J lost 8 bases; unmatched junction nucleotides: 3. The CDR3, as DNA: TGTGCCAGCAGTTACTCGGGCGGGAGGAAGCAGTACTTC. It is translated as CASSYSGGRKQYF.

The chain links TRBV7-2 to TRBJ2-5; TRBD2 agrees at 12 bases. TRBJ2-7 matches the DNA end more closely, so the J call is doubtful. Per germline, CDR1 SGHTA and CDR2 FQGNSA. The CDR3 runs to 16 residues. The CDR3 protein is CASSLEALAGGYEQYF. CDR3 DNA sequence: TGTGCCAGCAGCTTAGAGGCCCTAGCGGGAGGGTACGAGCAGTACTTC.

The table lists this clone with a few counts. V usage is TRBV7-9 and J usage is TRBJ2-1; D is ambiguous. The CDR3 has 13 amino acids. V was pared by 5 bases and J by 10 bases, with 15 bases between. Germline assignment: CDR1 SEHNR and CDR2 FQNEAQ (reference sequence). CDR3 sequence: CASSLLETGEQFF. The DNA of the CDR3 is TGTGCCAGCAGCCTTCTAGAAACTGGAGAGCAGTTCTTC. Drawing the rest from reference TRBV7-9 and TRBJ2-1, the complete variable domain is DTGVSQNPRHKITKRGQNVTFRCDPISEHNRLYWYRQTLGQGPEFLTYFQNEAQLEKSRLLSDRFSAERPKGSFSTLEIQRTEQGDSAMYLCASSLLETGEQFFGPGTRLTVL.

The chain couples TRBV10-1 to TRBJ2-1, with 11 bases that match TRBD2. Germline V gene sequence: CDR1 WNHNN, CDR2 SYGVQD (reference sequence). This CDR3 comprises 16 residues. V lost 0 bases to trimming and J lost 4 bases; unmatched junction nucleotides: 2. The CDR3 region is CASSESRLAGYNEQFF. CDR3 in DNA: TGCGCCAGCAGTGAGTCGAGACTAGCGGGGTACAATGAGCAGTTCTTC.

A note on this clone: An end of the junction does not agree with germline; a read error may underlie this. The same CDR3 arises from other DNA sequences in this sample as well. The chain links TRBV14 to TRBJ1-1, with TRBD1 matching 7 bases. The CDR3 extends over 18 amino acids. Germline V gives CDR1 SGHDN, CDR2 FVKESK. CDR3 sequence (DNA): TGTGCCAGCAGTCAAGACCAAACCCCCGGGACAGAGAGGTCTGAAGCTTTCTTT. It encodes CASSQDQTPGTERSEAFF.

The CDR3 sequence is CASGDGVNTEAFF. The CDR3 nucleotides read TGTGCCAGCGGAGATGGAGTGAACACTGAAGCTTTCTTT. This chain joins TRBV9 and TRBJ1-1; D uncertain. Trimming took 7 bases from V and 0 from J, leaving 10 bases between them. Germline V gives CDR1 SGDLS, CDR2 YYNGEE. This CDR3 comprises 13 residues.

This chain connects TRBV28 to TRBJ2-2; D not resolved. The CDR3 length is 13 residues. CDR1 and CDR2 from the germline V gene are MDHEN and SYDVKM. V was cut by 6 bases and J by 4 bases, with 9 bases left in between. The CDR3 nucleotides are TGTGCCAGCAGCGGGTTCGGCACCGGGGAGCTGTTTTTT. Translating gives CASSGFGTGELFF.

This clone was seen repeatedly, ten times or more. The chain links TRBV5-1 to TRBJ1-1; 9 bases align to TRBD1. Trimming at V came to 4 bases and at J to 5 bases, leaving 9 bases not matched to a gene. Germline CDR1 is SGHRS and CDR2 is YFSETQ. The CDR3 runs to 15 residues. CDR3 bases: TGCGCCAGCAGCGCAAGACCGGGACAGGGAACTGAAGCTTTCTTT. It specifies CASSARPGQGTEAFF.

The chain links TRBV7-9 to TRBJ1-2; D is unresolved. This CDR3 spans 12 amino acids. Germline loops: CDR1 SEHNR, CDR2 FQNEAQ (reference sequence). V gave up 2 bases and J gave up 7 bases, with 8 bases separating them. Written as DNA, the CDR3 is TGTGCCAGCAGCTTATTGGGTTCTGGCTACACCTTC. It is translated as CASSLLGSGYTF.

The chain joins TRBV6-5 to TRBJ1-1; possibly TRBD1 for D (5 bases). With 7 bases removed from V and 5 bases from J, the gap between germline ends came to 14 bases. The CDR3 contains 13 residues. Germline assignment: CDR1 MNHEY and CDR2 SVGAGI. The CDR3 sequence is CASTPVGQTEAFF. DNA for the CDR3: TGTGCCAGCACTCCGGTGGGGCAAACTGAAGCTTTCTTT.

J is TRBJ2-7 and V is TRBV28; 8 positions match TRBD2. Germline V lookup: CDR1 MDHEN, CDR2 SYDVKM. The V gene end was trimmed by 6 bases and the J gene end by 1 base; junction bases not matched to a gene: 5. There are 14 residues in the CDR3. The CDR3 sequence: CASSPGLESYEQYF. For the CDR3, the DNA is TGTGCCAGCAGCCCGGGACTAGAGTCCTACGAGCAGTACTTC.

CDR3 in DNA: TGTGCCAGCAGCTTACTGGGAGATATTCAGTACTTC. Translation gives CASSLLGDIQYF. The chain recombines TRBV11-2 with TRBJ2-4; D is possibly TRBD2 (5 bases). The germline gives CDR1 SGHAT, CDR2 FQNNGV. Trimming took off 2 bases at V and 10 bases at J, with 9 bases between the two ends. The CDR3 spans 12 residues.

The rearrangement links TRBV7-3 to TRBJ2-7, with D uncertain. Germline CDR1 SGHTA, CDR2 FQGTGA. V lost 2 bases, J lost 5 bases, and 13 bases lay in between. The CDR3 is 14 amino acids. CDR3 in DNA: TGTGCCAGCAGCTTACTCCCGTTTTCCCACGAGCAGTACTTC. Translating it yields CASSLLPFSHEQYF.